The T cell receptor (beta chain) under discussion was sequenced for a study of post-analysis software for immune sequencing data (dated by TCRdb to the mid-2010s). Background on the whole study: The recorded disease courses included relapsing-remitting, secondary progressive and progressive-relapsing multiple sclerosis, and some patients had no subtype annotation. The patient repertoires were compared against around eleven previously published healthy control repertoires obtained from donors aged 6 to 25 years. A subset of samples was prepared in parallel using single-end sample barcoding, then pooled and co-amplified after Illumina adapter ligation. Overall study results and their limits: Significantly higher frequencies in patients than in controls were found for roughly 5 TRBV segments, including TRBV5-6, TRBV5-1 and TRBV20-1. The control group was slightly older than the multiple sclerosis patient group. Compared with controls, multiple sclerosis patients had significantly lower normalized Chao1 diversity, a finding suggesting substantial peripheral T-cell clonal expansion. Strong co-clustering of samples prepared in the same batch was shown by direct clustering with F measure, prompting a batch-effect correction.

From the cysteine up to the phenylalanine, the CDR3 has a length of 15 residues. Of all the DNA, just the CDR3 is kept, 45 bases in frame from base 1. CDR1 and CDR2 are read off the germline V gene (reference sequence) as DFQATT and SNEGSKA. V is reduced by 3 bases and J by 4 bases, leaving a spacing of 16 bases between them. Library construction relied on PCR. Instrument used: Illumina HiSeq 2500. Unique molecular identifiers were incorporated into TCR beta cDNA libraries to reduce PCR and sequencing biases. Every 1 to 10 million input T cells yielded approximately 500,000 cDNA molecules, meaning each molecule approximated one T cell. The same protocol used for the earlier healthy control dataset was applied to prepare and sequence the patient libraries. Within a given batch, samples were prepared together, multiplexed and sequenced on the same HiSeq lane. In the source study's methods: MIGEC was used to process the raw barcoded reads, and molecular identifier groups with only a single read were discarded before consensus assembly and CDR3 extraction. Clonotype tables were post-analysed with VDJtools, normalizing diversity by down-sampling all datasets to the smallest sample size. Repertoire overlap clustering matched CDR3 amino acid but not nucleotide sequences to correct batch-related cross-sample contamination. TCRdb trimmed public reads at Q25 via fastp, called clones via MiXCR and kept in-frame beta chains. When rows share a CDR3 protein, they turn into one entry using the most common DNA and genes. TCRdb, rather than the study authors, made the V and J calls. A total of about 540,000 distinct CDR3 sequences appear in this sample, less than 40% of them only once. The ten largest clones represent approximately 6% of the sample.

TCR beta repertoires were profiled from peripheral blood of 13 young patients with multiple sclerosis to demonstrate the VDJtools post-analysis software. The multiple sclerosis patients were children and adolescents ranging in age from 6 to 15 years. This clonotype has just a few counts. Its recognized antigen is unknown. No base quality values were provided; no much bigger clone lies one nucleotide off. Sequenced sample: blood. Recombination joined TRBV20-1 with TRBJ2-1, with the D call perhaps TRBD1 or TRBD2, each one matching 5 bases. The receptor was isolated from a girl younger than 18 with multiple sclerosis. The CDR3 reads CSARAPPGPYNEQFF. DNA sequence: TGCAGTGCTAGGGCACCACCGGGACCTTACAATGAGCAGTTCTTC.